The 15 T cell receptor beta chains in this list originate from one sample, sequenced in a study of chemoradiotherapy in HPV16-positive cancers. Produced via immunoSEQ multiplex PCR; TCRdb's table is partial and in-frame only. The sample holds around 3,200 clones, around 94% seen once. Collection of the sample occurred from a patient who underwent chemoradiotherapy. Receptor source: a human donor with HPV-associated anogenital cancer.

The V gene is TRBV29-1, the J gene TRBJ2-1; TRBD2 agrees at 8 bases. This CDR3 spans 14 amino acids. J gave up 9 bases and V 4 bases, and 11 bases lay outside the gene matches. The germline gives CDR1 SQVTM, CDR2 ANQGSEA. CDR3 nucleotide sequence: TGCAGCGTTGCCCTAACGGGGGGGGTCGGTGAGCAGTTCTTC. This codes for CSVALTGGVGEQFF.

The V call is TRBV27, the J call TRBJ2-1, with 16 bases that match TRBD2. CDR1 is MNHEY, CDR2 SMNVEV, per germline (reference sequence). Germline trimming cut 5 bases from V and 5 bases from J; bases unmatched to any gene: 9. The CDR3 consists of 18 residues. CDR3 protein: CASSPPGLAGGVHNEQFF. CDR3 coding DNA: TGTGCCAGCAGTCCCCCGGGACTAGCGGGAGGGGTACACAATGAGCAGTTCTTC.

V usage is TRBV11-1 and J usage is TRBJ1-2, with D hard to call. The CDR3 spans 13 residues. CDR1 is SGHAT, CDR2 FQDESV, per germline (reference sequence). Trimming took 1 base from V and 5 from J, leaving 8 bases between them. CDR3 nucleotides: TGTGCCAGCAGCTTAGAAGAAGATTATGGCTACACCTTC. Its protein is CASSLEEDYGYTF. The full variable domain, completed using reference TRBV11-1 and TRBJ1-2, is EAEVAQSPRYKITEKSQAVAFWCDPISGHATLYWYRQILGQGPELLVQFQDESVVDDSQLPKDRFSAERLKGVDSTLKIQPAELGDSAMYLCASSLEEDYGYTFGSGTRLTVV.

The chain employs TRBV11-2 and TRBJ2-7, with D perhaps TRBD1 or TRBD2 (5 bases each). The CDR3 consists of 17 residues. V lost 2 bases and J 2 bases, leaving 19 bases between the germline ends. Germline values: CDR1 SGHAT, CDR2 FQNNGV. CDR3: CASSLLPQGPGTYEQYF. The CDR3, as DNA: TGTGCCAGCAGCTTACTCCCCCAGGGCCCGGGGACCTACGAGCAGTACTTC. Supplemented by reference TRBV11-2 and TRBJ2-7, the full variable domain reads EAGVAQSPRYKIIEKRQSVAFWCNPISGHATLYWYQQILGQGPKLLIQFQNNGVVDDSQLPKDRFSAERLKGVDSTLKIQPAKLEDSAVYLCASSLLPQGPGTYEQYFGPGTRLTVT.

V gene TRBV6-5 combines with J gene TRBJ1-1; D remains ambiguous. The V end lost 7 bases, the J end lost 2 bases, and 14 bases lay between the germline ends. Germline V gives CDR1 MNHEY, CDR2 SVGAGI. This CDR3 has 14 amino acids. CDR3 region: CASKRRTANTEAFF. CDR3 nucleotides: TGTGCCAGCAAACGGAGGACGGCCAACACTGAAGCTTTCTTT.

The chain couples TRBV10-3 to TRBJ2-7; D is uncertain. With 4 bases removed from V and 3 bases from J, the gap between germline ends came to 7 bases. The CDR3 contains 12 residues. The germline CDR1 and CDR2 sequences are ENHRY and SYGVKD. CDR3 sequence: CAISGSDYEQYF. The CDR3 region has the DNA TGTGCCATCAGTGGGTCCGACTACGAGCAGTACTTC.

The genes are TRBV5-1 and TRBJ1-2, with TRBD1 matching over 7 bases. Per the germline V gene, CDR1 is SGHRS and CDR2 is YFSETQ. There are 12 residues in the CDR3. The V and J ends lost 5 bases and 8 bases, in that order; junction bases with no gene match: 6. DNA of the CDR3: TGCGCCAGCAGGAAGGGGGCGGAGGGCTACACCTTC. The encoded protein is CASRKGAEGYTF. Based on the CDR3 plus reference TRBV5-1 and TRBJ1-2, the full variable domain is KAGVTQTPRYLIKTRGQQVTLSCSPISGHRSVSWYQQTPGQGLQFLFEYFSETQRNKGNFPGRFSGRQFSNSRSEMNVSTLELGDSALYLCASRKGAEGYTFGSGTRLTVV.

The CDR3 protein is CASSEAYEQYF. DNA for the CDR3: TGTGCCAGCAGTGAAGCCTACGAGCAGTACTTC. The gene calls are TRBV6-1 and TRBJ2-7, with unresolved D. The CDR3 is 11 residues long. Germline CDR1 MNHNS, CDR2 SASEGT. V was trimmed by 0 bases and J by 3 bases, leaving 0 bases between them.

This clone came up a few times. The rearrangement uses TRBV6-5 and TRBJ2-6; no clear D gene. The CDR3 loop spans 13 amino acids. Germline assignment: CDR1 MNHEY and CDR2 SVGAGI. V was clipped by 8 bases and J by 3 bases, with 8 bases between them. The CDR3 bases are TGTGCCAGCCGGACGGATGGGGCCAACGTCCTGACTTTC. This translates into CASRTDGANVLTF.

The V call is TRBV7-8, the J call TRBJ2-7; 9 bases fit TRBD1. This CDR3 is 14 amino acids long. V lost 8 bases and J lost 6; bases outside the gene matches: 11. The germline gives CDR1 SGHVS, CDR2 FQNEAQ. The CDR3 bases are TGTGCCAGCCGTGCCGGACAGGGGATCAGCGAGCAGTACTTC. This translates into CASRAGQGISEQYF.

The chain has TRBV5-1 and TRBJ2-1, with 8 bases identical to TRBD2. CDR3 size: 16 residues. Germline V gives CDR1 SGHRS, CDR2 YFSETQ. V was pared by 0 bases and J by 2 bases, with 4 bases of the junction left unmatched. The DNA of the CDR3 is TGCGCCAGCAGCTTGGCGGGACTAGGTCCCTACAATGAGCAGTTCTTC. Translated: CASSLAGLGPYNEQFF. Filled out from reference TRBV5-1 and TRBJ2-1, the complete variable domain reads KAGVTQTPRYLIKTRGQQVTLSCSPISGHRSVSWYQQTPGQGLQFLFEYFSETQRNKGNFPGRFSGRQFSNSRSEMNVSTLELGDSALYLCASSLAGLGPYNEQFFGPGTRLTVL.

The chain links TRBV25-1 to TRBJ1-5; D is unresolved. Trimming shortened V by 4 bases and J by 6 bases, and 10 bases separated the two germline ends. CDR3 length equals 13 residues. Germline CDR1 is MGHDK and CDR2 is SYGVNS. CDR3: CASSGPRGQPQHF. As DNA, the CDR3 is TGTGCCAGCAGTGGGCCTCGGGGTCAGCCCCAGCATTTT.

The chain carries TRBV6-5 and TRBJ2-3; unclear D gene. Germline CDR1 is MNHEY and CDR2 is SVGAGI. V was trimmed by 6 bases and J by 4 bases, leaving 5 bases between them. This CDR3 comprises 11 residues. The CDR3 spells CASRNSDTQYF. CDR3 DNA: TGTGCCAGCAGAAACTCAGATACGCAGTATTTT.

The chain has TRBV27 and TRBJ2-7, with D maybe TRBD2 (7 bases). The V and J ends lost 6 bases and 4 bases respectively, with 19 bases between them. Per the germline V gene, CDR1 is MNHEY and CDR2 is SMNVEV (reference sequence). CDR3 length: 15 residues. The CDR3 coding sequence is TGTGCCAGCAGGTTGGGGGCTAGCGGCTTGTACGAGCAGTACTTC. Its protein product is CASRLGASGLYEQYF.

The chain employs TRBV7-9 and TRBJ1-2, with a tentative D call TRBD1 (5 bases). Germline V gene data show CDR1 as SEHNR and CDR2 as FQNEAQ (reference sequence). This CDR3 is 15 amino acids long. The germline V and J ends were trimmed by 5 bases and 2 bases, with 15 bases remaining between them. The CDR3 loop is CASSRGDSRNYGYTF. DNA for the CDR3: TGTGCCAGCAGCCGAGGAGACAGCCGAAACTATGGCTACACCTTC.